This T cell receptor (beta chain) originates from a study of T cell changes during pregnancy in multiple sclerosis. Sequencing used immunoSEQ multiplex PCR; TCRdb keeps in-frame clones, though not all of them. Of 40,000 or so clones in the sample, about 90% are singletons; the top ten hold roughly 10%. Sample: CD8+ T cells from peripheral blood mononuclear cells, taken in the first trimester of pregnancy. This TCR was sampled from a female donor with multiple sclerosis, enrolled in a pregnancy study.

The CDR3 nucleotides read TGTGCCAGCAGCCCCTGGACAGGGCTAGCCGGGGAGCTGTTTTTT. It is translated as CASSPWTGLAGELFF. The chain recombines TRBV7-2 with TRBJ2-2; 8 bases map to TRBD1. This CDR3 contains 15 residues. V gave up 5 bases and J gave up 6 bases; unmatched junction bases: 8. Germline V CDR1 and CDR2: SGHTA, FQGNSA.